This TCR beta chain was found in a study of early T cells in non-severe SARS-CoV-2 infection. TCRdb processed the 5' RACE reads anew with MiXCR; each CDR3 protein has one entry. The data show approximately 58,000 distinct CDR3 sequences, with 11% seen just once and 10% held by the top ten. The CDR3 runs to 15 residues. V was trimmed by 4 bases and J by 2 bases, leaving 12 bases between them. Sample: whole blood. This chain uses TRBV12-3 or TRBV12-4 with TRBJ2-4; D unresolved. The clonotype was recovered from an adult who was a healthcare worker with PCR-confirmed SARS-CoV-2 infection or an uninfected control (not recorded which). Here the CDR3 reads CASSSQIAPKNIQYF. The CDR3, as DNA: TGTGCCAGCAGTTCCCAGATAGCCCCCAAAAACATTCAGTACTTC.